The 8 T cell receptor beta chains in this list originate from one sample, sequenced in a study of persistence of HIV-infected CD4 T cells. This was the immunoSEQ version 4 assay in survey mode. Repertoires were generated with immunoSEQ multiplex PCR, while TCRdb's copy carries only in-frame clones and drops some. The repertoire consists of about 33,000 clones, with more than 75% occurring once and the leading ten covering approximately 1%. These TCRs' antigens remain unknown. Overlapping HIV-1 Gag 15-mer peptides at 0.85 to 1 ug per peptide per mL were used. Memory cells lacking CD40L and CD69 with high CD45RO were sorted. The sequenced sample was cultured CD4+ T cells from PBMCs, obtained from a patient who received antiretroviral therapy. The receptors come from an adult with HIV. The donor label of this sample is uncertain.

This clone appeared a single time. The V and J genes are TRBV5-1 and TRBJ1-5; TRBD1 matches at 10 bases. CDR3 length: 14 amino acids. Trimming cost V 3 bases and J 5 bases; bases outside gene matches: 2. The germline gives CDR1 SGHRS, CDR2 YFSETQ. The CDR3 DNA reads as TGCGCCAGCAGCTCGACAGGGGGCGATCAGCCCCAGCATTTT. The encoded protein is CASSSTGGDQPQHF.

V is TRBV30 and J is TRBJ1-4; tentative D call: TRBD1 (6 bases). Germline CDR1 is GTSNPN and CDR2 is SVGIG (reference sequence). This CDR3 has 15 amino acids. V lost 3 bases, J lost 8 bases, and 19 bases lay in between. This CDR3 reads CAWREGQLQKEKLFF. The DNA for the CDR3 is TGTGCCTGGAGAGAAGGACAGCTCCAGAAAGAAAAACTGTTTTTT.

The CDR3 nucleotides are TGTGCCAGCAGCCAAGACCCAGGAGAGACCCAGTACTTC. This sequence encodes CASSQDPGETQYF. This chain joins TRBV3-1 (or the pseudogene TRBV3-2) and TRBJ2-5, with D uncertain. The CDR3 sequence is 13 residues long. From germline, CDR1 is LGHDT and CDR2 YNNKEL (reference sequence). V lost 0 bases, J lost 4 bases, and 6 bases lay in between.

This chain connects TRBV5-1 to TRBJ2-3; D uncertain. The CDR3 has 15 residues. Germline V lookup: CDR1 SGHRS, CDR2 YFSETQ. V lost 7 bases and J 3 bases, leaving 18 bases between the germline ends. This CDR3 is CASSVVVGRTDTQYF. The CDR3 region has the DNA TGCGCCAGCTCGGTTGTCGTGGGAAGGACAGATACGCAGTATTTT.

For the CDR3, the DNA is TGTGCCAGCAGTGACCTACTTGGGGGCGCGAACACCGGGGAGCTGTTTTTT. It translates to CASSDLLGGANTGELFF. This chain uses TRBV6-4 with TRBJ2-2; a weak D match, TRBD1 (6 bases). CDR3 size: 17 residues. Trimming took off 2 bases at V and 0 bases at J, with 13 bases between the two ends. Germline V gene lookup returns CDR1 MRHNA and CDR2 SNTAGT.

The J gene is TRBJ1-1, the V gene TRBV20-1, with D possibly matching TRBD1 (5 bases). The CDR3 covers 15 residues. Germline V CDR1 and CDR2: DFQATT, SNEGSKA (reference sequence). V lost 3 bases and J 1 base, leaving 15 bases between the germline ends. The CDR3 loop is CSASGLGGENTEAFF. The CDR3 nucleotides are TGCAGTGCTAGTGGCCTTGGAGGGGAGAACACTGAAGCTTTCTTT.

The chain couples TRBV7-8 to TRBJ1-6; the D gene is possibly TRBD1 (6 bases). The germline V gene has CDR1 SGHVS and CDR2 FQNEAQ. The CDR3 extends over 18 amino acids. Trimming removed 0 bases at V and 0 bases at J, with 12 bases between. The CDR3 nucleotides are TGTGCCAGCAGCTTAGCGAGGCAGGGGAGCTCCTATAATTCACCCCTCCACTTT. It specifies CASSLARQGSSYNSPLHF.

The CDR3, as DNA: TGTGCCAGCAACAGGGTTATCACAGATACGCAGTATTTT. Protein product: CASNRVITDTQYF. The rearrangement uses TRBV12-3 or TRBV12-4 and TRBJ2-3; TRBD1 might be the D (6 bases). V lost 7 bases, J lost 2 bases, and 10 bases lay in between. The CDR3 has 13 amino acids.